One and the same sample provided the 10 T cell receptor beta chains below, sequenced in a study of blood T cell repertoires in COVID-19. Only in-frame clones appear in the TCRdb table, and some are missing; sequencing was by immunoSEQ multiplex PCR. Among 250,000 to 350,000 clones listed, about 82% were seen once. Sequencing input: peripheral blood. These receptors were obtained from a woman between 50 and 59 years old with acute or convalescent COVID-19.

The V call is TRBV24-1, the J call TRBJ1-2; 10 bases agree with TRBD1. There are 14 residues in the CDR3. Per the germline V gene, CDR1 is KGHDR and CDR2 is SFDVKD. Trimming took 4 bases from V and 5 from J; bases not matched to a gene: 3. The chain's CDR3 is CATSETGGRYGYTF. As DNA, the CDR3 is TGTGCCACCAGTGAGACAGGGGGCCGATATGGCTACACCTTC.

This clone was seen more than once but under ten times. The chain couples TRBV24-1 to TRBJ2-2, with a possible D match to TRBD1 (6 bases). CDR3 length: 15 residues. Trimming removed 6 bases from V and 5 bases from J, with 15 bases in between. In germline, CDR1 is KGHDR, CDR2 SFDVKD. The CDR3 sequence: CATSLRDTITGELFF. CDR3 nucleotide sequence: TGTGCCACCAGTCTCCGGGACACAATTACCGGGGAGCTGTTTTTT.

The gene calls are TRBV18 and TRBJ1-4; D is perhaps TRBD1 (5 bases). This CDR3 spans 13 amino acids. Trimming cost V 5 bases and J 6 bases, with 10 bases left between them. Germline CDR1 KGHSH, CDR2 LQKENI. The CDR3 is CASSGATDEKLFF. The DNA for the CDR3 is TGTGCCAGCTCAGGGGCGACCGATGAAAAACTGTTTTTT.

The CDR3 bases are TGTGCCAGCAGGTCAGGGCTCACTGAAAAACTGTTTTTT. Protein product: CASRSGLTEKLFF. The chain employs TRBV7-3 and TRBJ1-4; D is perhaps TRBD1 (5 bases). The CDR3 is 13 amino acids. CDR1 and CDR2 (germline): SGHTA, FQGTGA. Trimming left V 6 bases short and J 7 bases short, with 12 bases between.

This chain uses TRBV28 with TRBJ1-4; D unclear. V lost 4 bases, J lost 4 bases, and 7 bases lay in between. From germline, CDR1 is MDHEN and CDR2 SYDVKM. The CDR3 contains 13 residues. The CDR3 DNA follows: TGTGCCAGCAGTTACGGAGGTAATGAAAAACTGTTTTTT. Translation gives CASSYGGNEKLFF.

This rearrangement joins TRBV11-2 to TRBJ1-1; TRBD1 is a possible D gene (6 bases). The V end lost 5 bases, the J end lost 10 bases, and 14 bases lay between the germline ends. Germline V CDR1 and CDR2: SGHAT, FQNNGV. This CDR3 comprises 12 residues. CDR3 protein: CASSPNRDTAFF. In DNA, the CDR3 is TGTGCCAGCAGCCCCAACCGGGACACAGCTTTCTTT.

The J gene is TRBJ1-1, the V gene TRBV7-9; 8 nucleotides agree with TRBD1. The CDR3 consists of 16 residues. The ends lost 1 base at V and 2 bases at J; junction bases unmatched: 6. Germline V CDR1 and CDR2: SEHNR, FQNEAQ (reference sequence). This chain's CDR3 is CASSLDLGQGNTEAFF. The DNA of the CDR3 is TGTGCCAGCAGCTTAGATCTAGGACAGGGTAACACTGAAGCTTTCTTT.

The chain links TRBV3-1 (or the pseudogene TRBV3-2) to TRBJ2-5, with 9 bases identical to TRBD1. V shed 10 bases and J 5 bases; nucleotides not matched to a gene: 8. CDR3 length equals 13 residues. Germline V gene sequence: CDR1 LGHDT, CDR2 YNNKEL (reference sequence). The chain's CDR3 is CATTGQGMETQYF. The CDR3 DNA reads TGTGCCACCACTGGACAGGGGATGGAGACCCAGTACTTC.

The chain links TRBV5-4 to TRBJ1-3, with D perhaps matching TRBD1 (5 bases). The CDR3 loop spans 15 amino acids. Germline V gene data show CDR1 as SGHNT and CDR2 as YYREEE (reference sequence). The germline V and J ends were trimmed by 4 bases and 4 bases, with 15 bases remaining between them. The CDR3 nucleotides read TGTGCCAGCAGCCAACAAACAGGCCCGGGAAACACCATATATTTT. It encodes CASSQQTGPGNTIYF.

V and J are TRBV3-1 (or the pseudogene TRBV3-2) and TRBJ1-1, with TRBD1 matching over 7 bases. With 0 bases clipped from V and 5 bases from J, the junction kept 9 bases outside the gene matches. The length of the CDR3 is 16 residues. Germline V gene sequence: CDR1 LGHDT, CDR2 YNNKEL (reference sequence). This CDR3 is CASSQDSGAGGTEAFF. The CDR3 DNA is TGTGCCAGCAGCCAAGATTCGGGGGCAGGGGGAACTGAAGCTTTCTTT.